This record covers a single TCR beta chain. This entry is derived from a study of cytomegalovirus exposure and HLA in healthy donors. Germline V gene data show CDR1 as LGHNA and CDR2 as YSLEER. This CDR3 is 15 amino acids long. With 0 bases removed from V and 3 bases from J, the gap between germline ends came to 6 bases. Use of 60 Vbeta and 13 Jbeta primers characterized the PCR. Assay: immunoSEQ multiplex PCR; the TCRdb copy retains only in-frame clones and omits some. The sample yields about 40,000 clones, 68% seen once. This clonotype originated in a man aged 35 to 55 in good health and CMV-seronegative. Input material: PBMCs. This chain connects TRBV4-3 to TRBJ2-6; possible D gene TRBD2, 6 bases. The CDR3 region is CASSQERGGANVLTF. CDR3 DNA sequence: TGCGCCAGCAGCCAAGAGCGGGGTGGGGCCAACGTCCTGACTTTC.